These T cell receptor beta chains were read from a single sample in a study of blood T cell repertoires in COVID-19. Here immunoSEQ multiplex PCR was the method, and the copy in TCRdb shows in-frame clones only, minus some. The sample includes roughly 220,000 clones, roughly 80% of them seen just once. Material for sequencing was peripheral blood. The receptors here all came from a woman between 25 and 40 years old who had recovered from COVID-19. CDR3s include the opening cysteine and the closing phenylalanine or tryptophan. D genes are given only for firm matches. For some rows the clone size is stated as once, few or many, or as a class when expanded; others skip it.

DNA: TGTGCCAGCAGTTTGAGGGGGTCGACCTCCTACGAGCAGTACTTC; CDR3: CASSLRGSTSYEQYF; J: TRBJ2-7; D: -; size: -; V: TRBV28
DNA: TGTGCCAGCTCACCTCTAATCACCGGGGAGCTGTTTTTT; CDR3: CASSPLITGELFF; J: TRBJ2-2; D: -; size: -; V: TRBV18
DNA: TGTGCCAGCAGCGGTAGATTTAGAGAAACTAATGAAAAACTGTTTTTT; CDR3: CASSGRFRETNEKLFF; J: TRBJ1-4; D: -; size: -; V: TRBV7-8
DNA: TGTGCCAGCAGAGGGACAGCGACAAGCTATGGCTACACCTTC; CDR3: CASRGTATSYGYTF; J: TRBJ1-2; D: TRBD1; size: -; V: TRBV6-5
DNA: TGCGCCAGCAGCGCAGGACACCATGGGAACACTGAAGCTTTCTTT; CDR3: CASSAGHHGNTEAFF; J: TRBJ1-1; D: -; size: few; V: TRBV5-1
DNA: TGTGCCAGTAGTATCTCCGGGACAGGGGGTTTCGTCTATGGCTACACCTTC; CDR3: CASSISGTGGFVYGYTF; J: TRBJ1-2; D: TRBD1; size: -; V: TRBV19
DNA: TGCGCCAGCAGCCAAGGAGGACAGGGAACCAGAGATACGCAGTATTTT; CDR3: CASSQGGQGTRDTQYF; J: TRBJ2-3; D: TRBD1; size: -; V: TRBV4-1
DNA: TGTGCCAGCAGTGACTCGGCGGGATTCCAAGAGACCCAGTACTTC; CDR3: CASSDSAGFQETQYF; J: TRBJ2-5; D: -; size: -; V: TRBV6-5
DNA: TGCGCCAGCAGCTTGGGAGCTGTGACAGATACGCAGTATTTT; CDR3: CASSLGAVTDTQYF; J: TRBJ2-3; D: -; size: -; V: TRBV5-1
DNA: TGTGCCAGCAGGAGACTAGCCGGAGATACGCAGTATTTT; CDR3: CASRRLAGDTQYF; J: TRBJ2-3; D: TRBD2; size: -; V: TRBV27
DNA: TGTGCCAGCAGTGAAGAAACGGGGACAGGGGGTTCACCCCTCCACTTT; CDR3: CASSEETGTGGSPLHF; J: TRBJ1-6; D: TRBD1; size: once; V: TRBV6-1
DNA: TGTGCCAGCAGTTTATCACCAGGGGGCAATCAGCCCCAGCATTTT; CDR3: CASSLSPGGNQPQHF; J: TRBJ1-5; D: -; size: -; V: TRBV27
DNA: TGTGCCAGCAGTGTCTTCAGCGGGAGGGAAACCTACGAGCAGTACTTC; CDR3: CASSVFSGRETYEQYF; J: TRBJ2-7; D: TRBD2; size: -; V: TRBV6-4
DNA: TGTGCCAGCTCACCAGGACACAGCGATAATTCACCCCTCCACTTT; CDR3: CASSPGHSDNSPLHF; J: TRBJ1-6; D: -; size: -; V: TRBV18
DNA: TGCGCCAGCAGCCTCCCTTCGGAGGATGGCTACACCTTC; CDR3: CASSLPSEDGYTF; J: TRBJ1-2; D: -; size: -; V: TRBV5-1
DNA: TGTGCCAGCAGTGAATATGCGGGTAGCAATCAGCCCCAGCATTTT; CDR3: CASSEYAGSNQPQHF; J: TRBJ1-5; D: -; size: -; V: TRBV25-1
DNA: TGTGCCAGCAGTTACTTCCAAGAGTCGCATGGAAACACCATATATTTT; CDR3: CASSYFQESHGNTIYF; J: TRBJ1-3; D: -; size: -; V: TRBV6-5
DNA: TGTGCCAGCAGCCGCACGAGGACAGGGATCGATGTGCGGTTCTTC; CDR3: CASSRTRTGIDVRFF; J: TRBJ2-1; D: TRBD1; size: -; V: TRBV28
DNA: TGTGCCAGCAGGCTACTAGCGGGGTCATCGGACATTCAGTACTTC; CDR3: CASRLLAGSSDIQYF; J: TRBJ2-4; D: TRBD2; size: -; V: TRBV13
DNA: TGTGCCAGCAGCTTAGATCCGGGGATCGGGGAGCTGTTTTTT; CDR3: CASSLDPGIGELFF; J: TRBJ2-2; D: -; size: -; V: TRBV11-2
DNA: TGCGCCAGCAGCTCCGCCGGGGAGCTGTTTTTT; CDR3: CASSSAGELFF; J: TRBJ2-2; D: -; size: -; V: TRBV5-1
DNA: TGTGCCAGCAGCCTCTCCGCAGGTGAGCAGTTCTTC; CDR3: CASSLSAGEQFF; J: TRBJ2-1; D: -; size: -; V: TRBV9
DNA: TGTGCCAGCAGCCCCCCGCGGGAGCCTTACGAGCAGTACTTC; CDR3: CASSPPREPYEQYF; J: TRBJ2-7; D: TRBD2; size: -; V: TRBV7-9
DNA: TGTGCCAGCAGTCGACAGGGGAACTATGGCTACACCTTC; CDR3: CASSRQGNYGYTF; J: TRBJ1-2; D: TRBD1; size: -; V: TRBV6-2/TRBV6-3
DNA: TGTGCCAGCAGCTTGGATGGGACAGCGAACACTGAAGCTTTCTTT; CDR3: CASSLDGTANTEAFF; J: TRBJ1-1; D: TRBD1; size: -; V: TRBV7-9
DNA: TGCGCCAGCAGCCAAGGAAAGGGGTGGGACACCATATATTTT; CDR3: CASSQGKGWDTIYF; J: TRBJ1-3; D: -; size: -; V: TRBV4-1
DNA: TGTGCCAGTAGTAGAAGGGGCGTGGAGGGGAGCTATGGCTACACCTTC; CDR3: CASSRRGVEGSYGYTF; J: TRBJ1-2; D: -; size: -; V: TRBV19
DNA: TGTGCCAGCAGTTTTTTATCCGGGGAGCTGTTTTTT; CDR3: CASSFLSGELFF; J: TRBJ2-2; D: -; size: -; V: TRBV27
DNA: TGTGCCAGCAGCTTTTCATGGGCTAGCGGAGACACCGGGGAGCTGTTTTTT; CDR3: CASSFSWASGDTGELFF; J: TRBJ2-2; D: TRBD2; size: -; V: TRBV5-5
DNA: TGCAGCGTTCTCGGGACAGGGGGCTACGAGCAGTACTTC; CDR3: CSVLGTGGYEQYF; J: TRBJ2-7; D: TRBD1; size: -; V: TRBV29-1
DNA: TGTGCCACCAGCACCACAATCCGCTCTGACACTGAAGCTTTCTTT; CDR3: CATSTTIRSDTEAFF; J: TRBJ1-1; D: -; size: -; V: TRBV15
DNA: TGTGCCTGGAGTGTAGCGGGAGGCAATGAGCAGTTCTTC; CDR3: CAWSVAGGNEQFF; J: TRBJ2-1; D: TRBD2; size: -; V: TRBV30
DNA: TGTGCCAGTAGTAATGGCGGGAGGGGGTACAATGAGCAGTTCTTC; CDR3: CASSNGGRGYNEQFF; J: TRBJ2-1; D: TRBD2; size: -; V: TRBV19
DNA: TGCGCCAGCAGCTTCGGACAGGGAGGGACCCAGTACTTC; CDR3: CASSFGQGGTQYF; J: TRBJ2-5; D: TRBD1; size: -; V: TRBV5-1
DNA: TGTGCCAACAAAAAACGTTCCTACGAGCAGTACTTC; CDR3: CANKKRSYEQYF; J: TRBJ2-7; D: -; size: -; V: TRBV27
DNA: TGTGCCAGCAGTTTTTTTGTAGGGGACTTCAATCAGCCCCAGCATTTT; CDR3: CASSFFVGDFNQPQHF; J: TRBJ1-5; D: -; size: once; V: TRBV28
DNA: TGTGCCAGCAGCAGGGGGCTATACGAGCAGTACTTC; CDR3: CASSRGLYEQYF; J: TRBJ2-7; D: TRBD1; size: -; V: TRBV6-5
DNA: TGTGCCACCACGGCAACAGGGCCAAGTCAGCCCCAGCATTTT; CDR3: CATTATGPSQPQHF; J: TRBJ1-5; D: -; size: -; V: TRBV6-5
DNA: TGCAGCGTTGTGGGGACAAAATACAATGAGCAGTTCTTC; CDR3: CSVVGTKYNEQFF; J: TRBJ2-1; D: -; size: -; V: TRBV29-1
DNA: TGTGCCAGCAGACTACGCAGAGATAGCAATCAGCCCCAGCATTTT; CDR3: CASRLRRDSNQPQHF; J: TRBJ1-5; D: -; size: many; V: TRBV6-5
DNA: TGTGCCAGCAATGGAGCTAGCGGGAGTTCGGCGTACATTCAGTACTTC; CDR3: CASNGASGSSAYIQYF; J: TRBJ2-4; D: TRBD2; size: -; V: TRBV2
DNA: TGTGCCAGTAGTATGGATGGGACAGGGACACCTTGGTATGGCTACACCTTC; CDR3: CASSMDGTGTPWYGYTF; J: TRBJ1-2; D: TRBD1; size: -; V: TRBV19
DNA: TGCGCCAGCAGCTTAGAGGTATTAGAGGGTTACGAGCAGTACTTC; CDR3: CASSLEVLEGYEQYF; J: TRBJ2-7; D: -; size: -; V: TRBV5-1
DNA: TGTGCCAGCAGTTACGGTCCGAGAACAGATACGCAGTATTTT; CDR3: CASSYGPRTDTQYF; J: TRBJ2-3; D: -; size: -; V: TRBV6-2/TRBV6-3
DNA: TGTGCCACCTCAAACTCGGGGTCCTACGAGCAGTACTTC; CDR3: CATSNSGSYEQYF; J: TRBJ2-7; D: -; size: -; V: TRBV24-1
DNA: TGTGCCAGCAGCTTAGGGACAGGGGGCAATCAGCCCCAGCATTTT; CDR3: CASSLGTGGNQPQHF; J: TRBJ1-5; D: TRBD1; size: -; V: TRBV28